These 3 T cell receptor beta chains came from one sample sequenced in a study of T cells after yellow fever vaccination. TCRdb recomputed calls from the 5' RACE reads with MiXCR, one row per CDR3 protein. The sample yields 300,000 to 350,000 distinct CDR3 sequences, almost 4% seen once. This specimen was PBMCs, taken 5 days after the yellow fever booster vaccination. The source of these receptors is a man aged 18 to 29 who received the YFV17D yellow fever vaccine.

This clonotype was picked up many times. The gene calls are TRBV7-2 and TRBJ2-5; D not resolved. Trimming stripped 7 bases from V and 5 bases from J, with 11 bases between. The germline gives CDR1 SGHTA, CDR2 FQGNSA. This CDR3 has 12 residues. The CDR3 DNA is TGTGCCAGCACCTCAAATTGGGAGACCCAGTACTTC. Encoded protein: CASTSNWETQYF.

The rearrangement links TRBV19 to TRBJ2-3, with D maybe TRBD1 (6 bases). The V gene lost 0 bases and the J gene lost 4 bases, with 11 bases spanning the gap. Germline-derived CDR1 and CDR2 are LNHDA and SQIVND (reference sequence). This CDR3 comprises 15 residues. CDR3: CASSIDRGVPDTQYF. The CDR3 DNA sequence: TGTGCCAGTAGTATAGACAGGGGTGTCCCAGATACGCAGTATTTT.

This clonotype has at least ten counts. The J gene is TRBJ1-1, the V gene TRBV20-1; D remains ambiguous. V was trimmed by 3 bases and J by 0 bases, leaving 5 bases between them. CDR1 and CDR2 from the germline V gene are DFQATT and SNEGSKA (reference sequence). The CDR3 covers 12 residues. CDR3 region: CSASPVNTEAFF. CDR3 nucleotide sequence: TGCAGTGCTAGCCCTGTGAACACTGAAGCTTTCTTT.